A selection of T cell receptor beta chains follows, all from one sample in a study of identical twins. TCRdb independently ran MiXCR on the 5' RACE reads; one entry per CDR3 protein. The sample has some 590,000 distinct CDR3 sequences, nearly 10% seen once; the top ten hold more than 2.5%. Separately, the same data were catalogued under a study of yellow fever vaccine responses in identical twins.

Sequenced input: PBMCs. The source of these receptors is a young woman in good health. The CDR3 runs from the conserved cysteine through the conserved F or W. Fields, in order: J gene, clone size, D gene, V gene, CDR3 DNA, CDR3 protein. A D gene is named only where the DNA matches it firmly. The size field is filled for only some rows; it gives once, few, many or a size class.

J gene: TRBJ1-5
clone size: many
D gene: NA
V gene: TRBV12-3/TRBV12-4
CDR3 DNA: TGTGCCAGCACCTCACGGGATAGCAATCAGCCCCAGCATTTT
CDR3 protein: CASTSRDSNQPQHF

J gene: TRBJ2-3
clone size: many
D gene: NA
V gene: TRBV5-1
CDR3 DNA: TGCGCCAGCAGCCTGGTCGTGGATACGCAGTATTTT
CDR3 protein: CASSLVVDTQYF

J gene: TRBJ1-5
clone size: NA
D gene: NA
V gene: TRBV2
CDR3 DNA: TGTGCCAGCGGCATGTCGTGGGGGGGAAATAGCAATCAGCCCCAGCATTTT
CDR3 protein: CASGMSWGGNSNQPQHF

J gene: TRBJ2-3
clone size: few
D gene: TRBD1
V gene: TRBV24-1
CDR3 DNA: TGTGCCACCAGTGGGACGGACAGGGTGGTAAATACGCAGTATTTT
CDR3 protein: CATSGTDRVVNTQYF

J gene: TRBJ1-5
clone size: NA
D gene: NA
V gene: TRBV19
CDR3 DNA: TGTGCCAGTGCGACGGAAGGCCATCAGCCCCAGCATTTT
CDR3 protein: CASATEGHQPQHF

J gene: TRBJ1-5
clone size: many
D gene: NA
V gene: TRBV6-6
CDR3 DNA: TGTGCCAGCAGTTACGTTGGGCATCAGCCCCAGCATTTT
CDR3 protein: CASSYVGHQPQHF

J gene: TRBJ2-1
clone size: few
D gene: TRBD1
V gene: TRBV27
CDR3 DNA: TGTGCCAGCAGTTCCGGGACAGGGCAAATTAATGAGCAGTTCTTC
CDR3 protein: CASSSGTGQINEQFF

J gene: TRBJ2-7
clone size: many
D gene: TRBD1
V gene: TRBV13
CDR3 DNA: TGTGCCAGCAGCTTAGGTCGGACAGGGGGTTACGAGCAGTACTTC
CDR3 protein: CASSLGRTGGYEQYF

J gene: TRBJ2-1
clone size: few
D gene: TRBD1
V gene: TRBV29-1
CDR3 DNA: TGCAGCGCAGGGACAGGGAGGACCCATGAGCAGTTCTTC
CDR3 protein: CSAGTGRTHEQFF

J gene: TRBJ2-1
clone size: NA
D gene: NA
V gene: TRBV12-5
CDR3 DNA: TGTGCTAGTGGTTTGGTACGGGTGGGGTCAGCCTACAATGAGCAGTTCTTC
CDR3 protein: CASGLVRVGSAYNEQFF

J gene: TRBJ2-6
clone size: few
D gene: NA
V gene: TRBV11-1
CDR3 DNA: TGTGCCAGCAGCTCGGAGGGCGCTGGGGCCAACGTCCTGACTTTC
CDR3 protein: CASSSEGAGANVLTF

J gene: TRBJ2-3
clone size: few
D gene: TRBD1
V gene: TRBV6-5
CDR3 DNA: TGTGCCAGCAGTTACTCGGGACAGGGCCCAGATACGCAGTATTTT
CDR3 protein: CASSYSGQGPDTQYF

J gene: TRBJ1-1
clone size: NA
D gene: NA
V gene: TRBV15
CDR3 DNA: TGTGCCACCAGACCGGGGAGGGGGTCCACTGAAGCTTTCTTT
CDR3 protein: CATRPGRGSTEAFF

J gene: TRBJ2-7
clone size: few
D gene: TRBD1
V gene: TRBV19
CDR3 DNA: TGTGCCAGTAGTGGTCGGACAGGGTTCTACGAGCAGTACTTC
CDR3 protein: CASSGRTGFYEQYF

J gene: TRBJ1-5
clone size: few
D gene: NA
V gene: TRBV5-1
CDR3 DNA: TGCGCCAGCAGCGCGGACAGCAACAATCAGCCCCAGCATTTT
CDR3 protein: CASSADSNNQPQHF

J gene: TRBJ1-1
clone size: few
D gene: NA
V gene: TRBV7-9
CDR3 DNA: TGTGCCAGCAGGCAATGGAAGGGAGAAGCTTTCTTT
CDR3 protein: CASRQWKGEAFF

J gene: TRBJ2-3
clone size: NA
D gene: NA
V gene: TRBV6-2/TRBV6-3
CDR3 DNA: TGTGCCAGCAGTTACCGGCCGGGGGCAGATACGCAGTATTTT
CDR3 protein: CASSYRPGADTQYF

J gene: TRBJ2-3
clone size: many
D gene: TRBD2
V gene: TRBV7-9
CDR3 DNA: TGTGCCAGCAGCTTAGTAGGGACTAGGAGCACAGATACGCAGTATTTT
CDR3 protein: CASSLVGTRSTDTQYF

J gene: TRBJ2-1
clone size: NA
D gene: NA
V gene: TRBV6-5
CDR3 DNA: TGTGCCAGCAGTTACTCGCTTGGCAGCTCCTACAATGAGCAGTTCTTC
CDR3 protein: CASSYSLGSSYNEQFF

J gene: TRBJ2-1
clone size: NA
D gene: TRBD2
V gene: TRBV3-1
CDR3 DNA: TGTGCCAGCAGCCAACGTAGCGGGGTCTACAATGAGCAGTTCTTC
CDR3 protein: CASSQRSGVYNEQFF

J gene: TRBJ1-1
clone size: many
D gene: TRBD1
V gene: TRBV29-1
CDR3 DNA: TGCAGCGTGGCAGGGGGCTTCACTGAAGCTTTCTTT
CDR3 protein: CSVAGGFTEAFF

J gene: TRBJ2-3
clone size: few
D gene: TRBD1
V gene: TRBV7-2
CDR3 DNA: TGTGCCAGCAGCAGACGGGACAGGCCGAGGGGCACAGATACGCAGTATTTT
CDR3 protein: CASSRRDRPRGTDTQYF